This T cell receptor (beta chain) was captured in a study of OX40 agonist ivuxolimab in advanced cancers. Profiling relied on immunoSEQ multiplex PCR, and the TCRdb table lists in-frame clones only, not all of them. The sample holds 50,000 or so clones; approximately 92% are singletons and the top ten take almost 25%. Trimming removed 5 bases at V and 1 base at J, with 17 bases between. There are 16 residues in the CDR3. Germline V gene lookup returns CDR1 SGHVS and CDR2 FQNEAQ. The chain links TRBV7-8 to TRBJ1-1; D perhaps matches TRBD1 (5 bases). The sequence derives from an adult with an advanced solid tumor such as melanoma, head and neck, liver or kidney cancer. The source material was CD4+ or CD8+ T cells sorted from blood, sampled in a trial of the OX40 agonist ivuxolimab. CDR3 sequence: CASSPAPEGPNTEAFF. The CDR3 coding sequence is TGTGCCAGCAGCCCCGCCCCCGAGGGGCCGAACACTGAAGCTTTCTTT.